This T cell receptor (beta chain) was identified during a study of blood T cell repertoires in COVID-19. Study-level background: COVID-19 samples from acute and convalescent phases originated in the United States, Italy and Spain. PBMCs, B-cell-depleted T cells, or T cells were the source of the cDNA or gDNA that made up the material.

Patients at the Seattle site were enrolled during active infection and followed longitudinally. This clone has a single count. Only in-frame clones appear in the TCRdb table, and some are missing; sequencing was by immunoSEQ multiplex PCR. This sample has hundreds of thousands of clones, with 88% found just once. The specimen sequenced was peripheral blood. This TCR derives from a woman aged 25 to 45 with COVID-19, enrolled during active disease.

CDR3 nucleotides: TGTGCCACCTCGACAGGGACTAGCACAGATACGCAGTATTTT. Its protein is CATSTGTSTDTQYF. V gene TRBV24-1 combines with J gene TRBJ2-3, with D possibly TRBD1 on 7 matching bases. The CDR3 contains 14 residues. V lost 9 bases and J lost 0, with 12 bases in between. CDR1 and CDR2 (germline): KGHDR, SFDVKD.